The 5 T cell receptor beta chains given below trace back to one sample, sequenced in a study of blood T cells in healthy people across ages. A second PCR, run for about 6 to 11 cycles, used a sample-barcoded 5' primer plus a J-beta primer mix. TCRdb itself ran the 5' RACE reads through MiXCR, one entry per CDR3 protein. The table has about 1.4 million distinct CDR3 sequences, approximately 59% seen once. Sequenced material: blood. The receptors were gathered from a man aged 18 to 30 in good health.

This clonotype has more than one count but fewer than ten. V usage is TRBV7-2 and J usage is TRBJ2-3; D remains unclear. The CDR3 has 15 amino acids. Deletions cut 9 bases from V and 2 bases from J, with 18 bases between. The germline CDR1 and CDR2 sequences are SGHTA and FQGNSA. The CDR3 protein is CASTYSPVNTDTQYF. CDR3 DNA: TGTGCCAGTACCTATTCTCCCGTAAACACAGATACGCAGTATTTT.

For the CDR3, the DNA is TGTGCCAGCAGTTTATCCCCTTCGGGGACCGGGGCCAACGTCCTGACTTTC. Protein sequence: CASSLSPSGTGANVLTF. The chain recombines TRBV12-3 or TRBV12-4 with TRBJ2-6; D may correspond to TRBD1 or TRBD2 (5 bases each). V lost 2 bases and J 4 bases, leaving 15 bases between the germline ends. The CDR3 runs 17 residues.

The CDR3 DNA sequence: TGTGCCAGCACCGAAGGACAGGCCCCCATGATCTATGGCTACACCTTC. It is translated as CASTEGQAPMIYGYTF. The gene calls are TRBV7-9 and TRBJ1-2; 7 nucleotides align to TRBD1. The ends lost 7 bases at V and 4 bases at J; junction bases unmatched: 15. Germline-derived CDR1 and CDR2 are SEHNR and FQNEAQ (reference sequence). The CDR3 runs 16 residues.

The V gene is TRBV6-1, the J gene TRBJ1-2, with TRBD1 matching 9 bases. CDR3 length equals 14 residues. Germline V gene sequence: CDR1 MNHNS, CDR2 SASEGT. With V trimmed by 3 bases and J by 4 bases, 3 bases remained unmatched. The CDR3 nucleotides read TGTGCCAGCAGTGATTGGGACAGGGTCTATGGCTACACCTTC. It translates to CASSDWDRVYGYTF.

V usage is TRBV4-3 and J usage is TRBJ1-4, with D maybe TRBD1 (6 bases). Germline values: CDR1 LGHNA, CDR2 YSLEER. The V and J ends lost 3 bases and 4 bases respectively, with 9 bases between them. There are 14 residues in the CDR3. The CDR3 DNA is TGCGCCAGCAGCCAGGACAGTATTAATGAAAAACTGTTTTTT. The encoded protein is CASSQDSINEKLFF.